The 32 T cell receptor beta chains below were found in one sample sequenced in a study of T cell responses to AZD1222 COVID-19 vaccine. The protocol was immunoSEQ multiplex PCR, while the TCRdb copy is restricted to in-frame clones and leaves out a portion. This sample has approximately 180,000 clones, with more than 70% found just once. The sample was peripheral blood, taken 28 days after the second AZD1222 dose. These receptors all stem from an adult who received the AZD1222 COVID-19 vaccine.

V and J are TRBV30 and TRBJ2-3; D is undetermined. The germline V gene encodes CDR1 GTSNPN and CDR2 SVGIG (reference sequence). There are 14 residues in the CDR3. The ends were cut back, 3 bases at V and 0 bases at J, with 10 bases in the middle. As DNA, the CDR3 is TGTGCCTGGAGCAGTGAGTTTAGCACAGATACGCAGTATTTT. It translates to CAWSSEFSTDTQYF.

This chain's CDR3 is CASSWDSSSYEQYF. CDR3 in DNA: TGCGCCAGCAGCTGGGACAGTAGCTCCTACGAGCAGTACTTC. The gene calls are TRBV5-1 and TRBJ2-7; TRBD1 matches at 7 bases. The CDR3 extends over 14 amino acids. V lost 3 bases to trimming and J lost 0 bases; unmatched junction nucleotides: 3. Germline assignment: CDR1 SGHRS and CDR2 YFSETQ.

V gene TRBV7-3 combines with J gene TRBJ2-7; 10 nucleotides align to TRBD2. Germline CDR1 is SGHTA and CDR2 is FQGTGA. This CDR3 has 14 amino acids. Losses at the gene ends were 1 base for V and 12 bases for J; bases not matched to a gene: 9. CDR3 sequence: CASSLSPASGSMYF. Written as DNA, the CDR3 is TGTGCCAGCAGCTTAAGTCCTGCTAGCGGGAGTATGTACTTC.

This chain links TRBV7-9 with TRBJ2-5; 8 nucleotides agree with TRBD1. This CDR3 region has 15 residues. The V segment lost 1 base and the J segment 5 bases; nucleotides outside the gene matches: 6. Germline V gene sequence: CDR1 SEHNR, CDR2 FQNEAQ (reference sequence). This CDR3 is CASSLEPGGRETQYF. CDR3 in DNA: TGTGCCAGCAGCTTAGAGCCAGGGGGCAGGGAGACCCAGTACTTC.

The V and J genes are TRBV7-9 and TRBJ2-1; TRBD2 agrees at 9 bases. The CDR3 is 15 residues long. Germline V CDR1 and CDR2: SEHNR, FQNEAQ (reference sequence). Trimming took 2 bases from V and 1 from J; bases not matched to a gene: 0. CDR3 in DNA: TGTGCCAGCAGCTTACTAGCGGGATCCTACAATGAGCAGTTCTTC. Translating gives CASSLLAGSYNEQFF.

The rearrangement links TRBV19 to TRBJ2-2; 8 bases match TRBD2. Looked up from germline, CDR1 is LNHDA and CDR2 is SQIVND (reference sequence). CDR3 length: 15 amino acids. With 10 bases clipped from V and 4 bases from J, the junction kept 11 bases outside the gene matches. CDR3 DNA: TGTGCCACATCCAGGCGGGGGGCGGGCACCGGGGAGCTGTTTTTT. This encodes CATSRRGAGTGELFF.

Details on this clone: This same CDR3 is encoded by further DNA sequences in the sample. The chain couples TRBV27 to TRBJ1-6; D ambiguous. Germline lookup yields CDR1 MNHEY and CDR2 SMNVEV (reference sequence). V lost 3 bases and J lost 7, with 4 bases in between. The CDR3 consists of 12 residues. The CDR3 region has the DNA TGTGCCAGCAGTTTGGGGAATTCACCCCTCCACTTT. As protein: CASSLGNSPLHF.

This chain links TRBV11-2 with TRBJ1-1; 7 positions agree with TRBD1. Germline V gene data show CDR1 as SGHAT and CDR2 as FQNNGV. CDR3 length equals 14 residues. V shed 1 base, J shed 5 bases, and the junction held 4 bases outside the gene matches. CDR3 DNA sequence: TGTGCCAGCAGCTTAGGTCAGGGGGGGACTGAAGCTTTCTTT. Translating gives CASSLGQGGTEAFF. Full variable domain (outside the CDR3, taken from reference TRBV11-2 and TRBJ1-1): EAGVAQSPRYKIIEKRQSVAFWCNPISGHATLYWYQQILGQGPKLLIQFQNNGVVDDSQLPKDRFSAERLKGVDSTLKIQPAKLEDSAVYLCASSLGQGGTEAFFGQGTRLTVV.

The chain has TRBV28 and TRBJ2-7; tentatively, D is TRBD1 (5 bases). CDR1 is MDHEN and CDR2 is SYDVKM in the germline V gene. This CDR3 comprises 14 residues. Trimming cost V 5 bases and J 0 bases, with 11 bases left between them. As DNA, the CDR3 is TGTGCCAGCAGTCGTACAGGTATCTCCTACGAGCAGTACTTC. Translated, it gives CASSRTGISYEQYF.

The chain recombines TRBV25-1 with TRBJ2-1; D not certain. Germline-derived CDR1 and CDR2 are MGHDK and SYGVNS. With 3 bases removed from V and 8 bases from J, the gap between germline ends came to 8 bases. The CDR3 has 12 amino acids. The CDR3 spells CASSEPMDEQFF. The DNA of the CDR3 is TGTGCCAGCAGTGAGCCCATGGATGAGCAGTTCTTC.

This clone was found a few times. The rearrangement joins TRBV7-9 to TRBJ2-7, with TRBD1 identical over 8 bases. The CDR3 contains 14 residues. With V trimmed by 3 bases and J by 4 bases, 5 bases remained unmatched. Per germline, CDR1 SEHNR and CDR2 FQNEAQ (reference sequence). The CDR3 reads CASSLQGARYEQYF. The DNA of the CDR3 is TGTGCCAGCAGCTTGCAGGGGGCGCGGTACGAGCAGTACTTC.

This CDR3 reads CASSFMLGGGQGGRQETQYF. The CDR3 DNA reads as TGTGCCAGCAGTTTTATGCTTGGGGGTGGGCAGGGCGGTCGGCAAGAGACCCAGTACTTC. The genes are TRBV28 and TRBJ2-5; D could derive from TRBD1 or TRBD2 (5 bases each). The CDR3 has 20 amino acids. The V gene's germline CDR1 is MDHEN and CDR2 SYDVKM. V shed 3 bases and J shed 2 bases, with 28 bases lying between them.

The V call is TRBV5-1, the J call TRBJ1-2; 9 bases map to TRBD1. V lost 6 bases to trimming and J lost 6 bases; unmatched junction nucleotides: 6. The CDR3 is made up of 13 amino acids. Germline values: CDR1 SGHRS, CDR2 YFSETQ. The CDR3 here is CASNADRGHGYTF. In DNA form, the CDR3 reads TGCGCCAGCAACGCGGACAGGGGCCATGGCTACACCTTC.

V is TRBV24-1 and J is TRBJ2-5; perhaps TRBD2 as D (6 bases). The CDR3 length is 13 residues. Germline values: CDR1 KGHDR, CDR2 SFDVKD. Trimming shortened V by 12 bases and J by 5 bases, and 18 bases separated the two germline ends. The CDR3 DNA follows: TGTGCCGGACTACGGGAGATTAGGGAGACCCAGTACTTC. As protein: CAGLREIRETQYF.

CDR3 sequence reads: CASSDRREQGIEQFF. The CDR3 nucleotides are TGTGCCAGCAGTGACCGCCGGGAGCAGGGTATTGAGCAGTTCTTC. V gene TRBV6-1 combines with J gene TRBJ2-1, with D perhaps matching TRBD2 (6 bases). The CDR3 covers 15 residues. V dropped 3 bases and J dropped 9 bases, with 18 bases sitting between them. In germline, CDR1 is MNHNS, CDR2 SASEGT.

DNA of the CDR3: TGTGCCAGCTCACCACCGGGCTACACGGAGCAGTTCTTC. This translates into CASSPPGYTEQFF. This chain uses TRBV18 with TRBJ2-1; D is ambiguous. The CDR3 has 13 residues. CDR1 is KGHSH and CDR2 is LQKENI in the germline V gene. The V and J ends lost 0 bases and 10 bases respectively, with 10 bases between them.

The genes are TRBV4-1 and TRBJ2-1; 16 positions agree with TRBD2. Germline CDR1 MGHRA, CDR2 YSYEKL. With 4 bases clipped from V and 10 bases from J, the junction kept 10 bases outside the gene matches. The CDR3 spans 17 residues. CDR3 sequence: CASSPYSGTSGRAEQFF. CDR3 DNA: TGCGCCAGCAGCCCCTACTCCGGGACTAGCGGGAGGGCGGAGCAGTTCTTC.

The chain employs TRBV19 and TRBJ2-1; D may match TRBD1 or TRBD2 (5 bases each). Germline lookup yields CDR1 LNHDA and CDR2 SQIVND (reference sequence). Trimming cost V 7 bases and J 3 bases, with 16 bases left between them. This CDR3 is built from 15 residues. DNA for the CDR3: TGTGCCAGTACCCCTTCGGGACGGGTCTACAATGAGCAGTTCTTC. Translated: CASTPSGRVYNEQFF.

The chain recombines TRBV9 with TRBJ2-3; D uncertain. This CDR3 is 15 amino acids long. Trimming stripped 0 bases from V and 4 bases from J, with 12 bases between. The germline V gene has CDR1 SGDLS and CDR2 YYNGEE. CDR3 nucleotide sequence: TGTGCCAGCAGCGTAGATGGCTATAACGCAGATACGCAGTATTTT. Translation gives CASSVDGYNADTQYF. The full variable domain, completed using reference TRBV9 and TRBJ2-3, is DSGVTQTPKHLITATGQRVTLRCSPRSGDLSVYWYQQSLDQGLQFLIQYYNGEERAKGNILERFSAQQFPDLHSELNLSSLELGDSALYFCASSVDGYNADTQYFGPGTRLTVL.

V is TRBV7-9 and J is TRBJ1-4; 9 positions agree with TRBD1. V lost 0 bases, J lost 7 bases, and 6 bases stayed unmatched. Per the germline V gene, CDR1 is SEHNR and CDR2 is FQNEAQ (reference sequence). This CDR3 is 16 amino acids long. CDR3 region: CASSLADRGLPEKLFF. The CDR3 bases are TGTGCCAGCAGCTTAGCGGACAGGGGCCTTCCTGAAAAACTGTTTTTT.

The CDR3 spells CASSQDFRRYTF. CDR3 DNA sequence: TGCGCCAGCAGCCAAGATTTTAGGAGGTACACCTTC. The chain links TRBV4-1 to TRBJ1-2; D ambiguous. V was cut by 0 bases and J by 11 bases, with 10 bases left in between. Germline V gives CDR1 MGHRA, CDR2 YSYEKL. This CDR3 region has 12 residues.

Here the CDR3 reads CASSPYLADTQYF. The CDR3 DNA reads as TGTGCCAGCAGTCCCTACTTGGCAGATACGCAGTATTTT. The chain links TRBV28 to TRBJ2-3; no definite D call. The CDR3 covers 13 residues. Trimming shortened V by 5 bases and J by 4 bases, and 10 bases separated the two germline ends. Germline CDR1 MDHEN, CDR2 SYDVKM.

The CDR3 region is CATQGDAGGELFF. The CDR3 DNA reads as TGTGCCACCCAGGGAGACGCGGGCGGGGAGCTGTTTTTT. This chain joins TRBV10-3 and TRBJ2-2, with D perhaps assigned TRBD1 or TRBD2 (5 bases each). The CDR3 runs to 13 residues. Germline V gene lookup returns CDR1 ENHRY and CDR2 SYGVKD. V gave up 10 bases and J gave up 7 bases, with 16 bases separating them.

The chain combines TRBV28 with TRBJ1-2; D is perhaps TRBD1 (6 bases). The germline CDR1 and CDR2 sequences are MDHEN and SYDVKM. Trimming pared 3 bases from V and 7 bases from J, leaving 12 bases between. This CDR3 is built from 13 residues. The DNA for the CDR3 is TGTGCCAGCAGTTTTAGGGGGGCCCCTGGCTACACCTTC. Translating gives CASSFRGAPGYTF.

The chain carries TRBV10-1 and TRBJ1-5, with D uncertain. Germline loops: CDR1 WNHNN, CDR2 SYGVQD (reference sequence). Trimming took off 2 bases at V and 7 bases at J, with 12 bases between the two ends. The CDR3 loop spans 14 amino acids. The CDR3 bases are TGCGCCAGCAGTGAGAGAACGACGTGGCAGCCCCAGCATTTT. Translation gives CASSERTTWQPQHF.

As regards this clone: Other DNA sequences in this sample translate to the same CDR3. The V gene is TRBV27, the J gene TRBJ2-7, with 11 bases lining up with TRBD2. In germline, CDR1 is MNHEY, CDR2 SMNVEV (reference sequence). V gave up 5 bases and J gave up 3 bases; unmatched junction bases: 6. The CDR3 spans 15 residues. The CDR3 is CASSPGTSGRYEQYF. CDR3 sequence (DNA): TGTGCCAGCAGTCCGGGGACTAGCGGCCGCTACGAGCAGTACTTC.

DNA for the CDR3: TGTGCCAGCAGCAAGGGCGGGGGCCAAACCTATAATTCACCCCTCCACTTT. This sequence encodes CASSKGGGQTYNSPLHF. V is TRBV21-1 and J is TRBJ1-6. TRBV21-1 is a listed pseudogene. This CDR3 spans 17 amino acids.

The V gene is TRBV6-5, the J gene TRBJ1-5; D may be TRBD1 (5 bases). V lost 9 bases, J lost 5 bases, and 11 bases lay in between. Germline CDR1 reads MNHEY; CDR2 reads SVGAGI. This CDR3 spans 12 amino acids. The CDR3: CARWGDDQPQHF. CDR3 bases: TGTGCCAGATGGGGGGACGATCAGCCCCAGCATTTT.

The chain uses TRBV2 and TRBJ1-1; the D is unclear. Deletions cut 4 bases from V and 6 bases from J, with 12 bases between. The CDR3 consists of 13 residues. The germline V gene has CDR1 SNHLY and CDR2 FYNNEI. The CDR3: CASSVEQKAEAFF. The CDR3 DNA is TGTGCCAGCAGTGTGGAACAAAAGGCTGAAGCTTTCTTT.

This clone occurred once. The V gene is TRBV21-1, the J gene TRBJ2-3; TRBD2 was called by the table and not checked on the DNA. TRBV21-1 corresponds to a pseudogene. The CDR3 covers 18 residues. In DNA, the CDR3 is TGTGCCAGCAGCAAATCGGGCCATAGCGACACTAGCACAGATACGCAGTATTTT. Its translation: CASSKSGHSDTSTDTQYF.

V is TRBV10-2 and J is TRBJ1-2; D gene uncertain. V was pared by 6 bases and J by 4 bases, with 9 bases between. The V gene's germline CDR1 is WSHSY and CDR2 SAAADI. The CDR3 is 12 amino acids. CDR3 nucleotide sequence: TGCGCCAGCAGAGCAGATGCCTATGGCTACACCTTC. It yields the protein CASRADAYGYTF.

CDR3 sequence reads: CASSILGFNGGTEAFF. The CDR3 DNA sequence: TGTGCCAGTAGTATATTAGGGTTTAACGGAGGCACTGAAGCTTTCTTT. The chain is built from TRBV19 and TRBJ1-1; D is undetermined. Trimming left V 2 bases short and J 4 bases short, with 17 bases between. The CDR3 is 16 amino acids. Germline CDR1 reads LNHDA; CDR2 reads SQIVND (reference sequence).